A selection of T cell receptor beta chains follows, all from one sample in a study of cytomegalovirus exposure and HLA in healthy donors. Clones were read by immunoSEQ multiplex PCR, and TCRdb kept only the in-frame ones, dropping some. The table lists 110,000 or so clones, about 79% of them singletons. The sequenced material came from PBMCs. These receptors were taken from a human donor in good health. CDR3s include the opening cysteine and the closing phenylalanine or tryptophan. Each record gives: J gene, CDR3 length, clone size, V gene, D gene, CDR3 DNA, CDR3 protein. The D gene is left open where the match is weak. For some rows the clone size is stated as once, few or many, or as a class when expanded; others skip it.

j_gene: TRBJ1-4; len: 15; abundance: NA; v_gene: TRBV4-2; d_gene: NA; CDR3nt: TGTGCCAGCTCGAACACAGGATCGACTAATGAAAAACTGTTTTTT; CDR3aa: CASSNTGSTNEKLFF
j_gene: TRBJ2-1; len: 15; abundance: NA; v_gene: TRBV27; d_gene: NA; CDR3nt: TGTGCCAGCAGTTTAGTGACAGGAACCTACAATGAGCAGTTCTTC; CDR3aa: CASSLVTGTYNEQFF
j_gene: TRBJ2-2; len: 14; abundance: NA; v_gene: TRBV7-2; d_gene: NA; CDR3nt: TGTGCCAGCAGCCGGGGAAGGGTCACCGGGGAGCTGTTTTTT; CDR3aa: CASSRGRVTGELFF
j_gene: TRBJ1-2; len: 17; abundance: NA; v_gene: TRBV2; d_gene: TRBD1; CDR3nt: TGTGCCAGCAGCGAATCGTCGCGGACAGGGGCGAACTATGGCTACACCTTC; CDR3aa: CASSESSRTGANYGYTF
j_gene: TRBJ2-1; len: 15; abundance: NA; v_gene: TRBV6-6; d_gene: TRBD2; CDR3nt: TGTGCCAGCAGTTCAGCGGGAGTTACCTACAATGAGCAGTTCTTC; CDR3aa: CASSSAGVTYNEQFF
j_gene: TRBJ2-5; len: 15; abundance: few; v_gene: TRBV30; d_gene: TRBD1; CDR3nt: TGTGCCTGGTCCGCAGGGGGACAGGGGGGAGAGACCCAGTACTTC; CDR3aa: CAWSAGGQGGETQYF
j_gene: TRBJ1-4; len: 13; abundance: NA; v_gene: TRBV29-1; d_gene: NA; CDR3nt: TGCAGCGTCGCCGGAGCAACTAATGAAAAACTGTTTTTT; CDR3aa: CSVAGATNEKLFF
j_gene: TRBJ2-1; len: 16; abundance: NA; v_gene: TRBV5-5; d_gene: NA; CDR3nt: TGTGCCAGCAGCTTGGCTCTACGGGGCTCCTACAATGAGCAGTTCTTC; CDR3aa: CASSLALRGSYNEQFF
j_gene: TRBJ1-2; len: 16; abundance: NA; v_gene: TRBV5-6; d_gene: TRBD1; CDR3nt: TGTGCCAGCAGCTTGGCTATTGGACAGGCTGTGTATGGCTACACCTTC; CDR3aa: CASSLAIGQAVYGYTF
j_gene: TRBJ2-7; len: 13; abundance: NA; v_gene: TRBV5-4; d_gene: NA; CDR3nt: TGTGCCAGCAGCTTCGGTAGCGAGTACGAGCAGTACTTC; CDR3aa: CASSFGSEYEQYF
j_gene: TRBJ2-7; len: 16; abundance: NA; v_gene: TRBV28; d_gene: TRBD2; CDR3nt: TGTGCCAGCAGTTTATCGTGGGGCGGGGGCTCCTACGAGCAGTACTTC; CDR3aa: CASSLSWGGGSYEQYF
j_gene: TRBJ2-7; len: 15; abundance: NA; v_gene: TRBV7-2; d_gene: TRBD2; CDR3nt: TGTGCCAGCAGCTCGGGAGCGGGAGGGTACTACGAGCAGTACTTC; CDR3aa: CASSSGAGGYYEQYF
j_gene: TRBJ2-2; len: 16; abundance: few; v_gene: TRBV29-1; d_gene: TRBD2; CDR3nt: TGCAGCGCTACGAGACTAGCGGGAGAGCAGGCCGGGGAGCTGTTTTTT; CDR3aa: CSATRLAGEQAGELFF
j_gene: TRBJ2-7; len: 14; abundance: once; v_gene: TRBV7-2; d_gene: TRBD2; CDR3nt: TGTGCCAGCAGAGGACTAGCGGGCCCCTACGAGCAGTACTTC; CDR3aa: CASRGLAGPYEQYF
j_gene: TRBJ2-7; len: 15; abundance: NA; v_gene: TRBV18; d_gene: TRBD1; CDR3nt: TGTGCCAGCCGGGGACAGGGGCCGAGCTCCTACGAGCAGTACTTC; CDR3aa: CASRGQGPSSYEQYF